The 20 T cell receptor beta chains below were found in one sample sequenced in a study of PD-L1 blockade in urothelial cancer (dated by TCRdb to about 2017). The library was built by means of the immunoSEQ multiplex PCR assay. TCRdb took over this immuneACCESS table, retaining in-frame rearrangements with V and J assigned. Such tables are incomplete; in checked studies, under half of the missing clones stem from an unresolved V gene, and the remainder is unexplained. This sample has 72,000 or so clones in its table, and almost 90% of those were observed once. Of the sample, approximately 11% falls within the top ten clones. In light of the paper, this sample's time point label describes: peripheral blood 6 weeks after treatment start. Sequenced here: PBMCs, sampled around atezolizumab (anti-PD-L1) treatment. The receptors stem from a man aged 55 to 70 with urothelial cancer.

This rearrangement joins TRBV15 to TRBJ1-5; D not certain. Germline V gene sequence: CDR1 LNHNV, CDR2 YYDKDF (reference sequence). The V end was cut by 8 bases, the J end by 3 bases, with 8 bases between. CDR3 length equals 12 residues. The CDR3 protein is CATGLLNQPQHF. The CDR3 region has the DNA TGTGCCACCGGACTTCTCAATCAGCCCCAGCATTTT.

The V gene is TRBV7-2, the J gene TRBJ2-7; maybe TRBD2 (5 bases). CDR1 SGHTA and CDR2 FQGNSA come from the germline V gene. The germline V and J ends were trimmed by 0 bases and 3 bases, with 12 bases remaining between them. The CDR3 runs to 15 residues. This chain's CDR3 is CASSLAAGGFYEQYF. In DNA, the CDR3 is TGTGCCAGCAGCTTAGCGGCGGGTGGATTCTACGAGCAGTACTTC.

CDR3 in DNA: TGTGCCAGCAGCCATAGAATTCCCGGACAAGAAATCACAGATACGCAGTATTTT. This encodes CASSHRIPGQEITDTQYF. The V call is TRBV4-2, the J call TRBJ2-3; D possibly corresponds to TRBD1 (5 bases). The CDR3 contains 18 residues. V lost 3 bases and J lost 2, with 21 bases in between. Germline CDR1 reads LGHNA; CDR2 reads YNFKEQ.

The gene calls are TRBV19 and TRBJ2-3, with 9 bases matching TRBD2. CDR3 length: 15 residues. Germline lookup yields CDR1 LNHDA and CDR2 SQIVND (reference sequence). Germline trimming cut 6 bases from V and 5 bases from J; bases unmatched to any gene: 9. The CDR3 sequence: CASSLSGGWVDTQYF. The CDR3 coding sequence is TGTGCCAGTAGCTTAAGCGGGGGGTGGGTAGATACGCAGTATTTT.

CDR3 nucleotide sequence: TGTGCCAGCAGTCCTAGGACAGGCGGAGAGACCCAGTACTTC. Translated, it gives CASSPRTGGETQYF. The genes are TRBV2 and TRBJ2-5; 7 bases align to TRBD1. The germline gives CDR1 SNHLY, CDR2 FYNNEI. The CDR3 has 14 amino acids. Trimming cost V 5 bases and J 4 bases; bases outside gene matches: 7.

V usage is TRBV19 and J usage is TRBJ1-1; no reliable D call. Trimming cost V 5 bases and J 0 bases, with 10 bases left between them. This CDR3 is 14 amino acids long. Germline values: CDR1 LNHDA, CDR2 SQIVND (reference sequence). The CDR3 spells CASSVDTMNTEAFF. The CDR3 DNA sequence: TGTGCCAGTAGTGTCGACACCATGAACACTGAAGCTTTCTTT.

The V gene is TRBV5-1, the J gene TRBJ1-5; D is possibly TRBD1 (6 bases). There are 14 residues in the CDR3. Trimming removed 3 bases at V and 1 base at J, with 8 bases between. Looked up from germline, CDR1 is SGHRS and CDR2 is YFSETQ. CDR3 in DNA: TGCGCCAGCAGCTATGGACAGAGCAATCAGCCCCAGCATTTT. Protein product: CASSYGQSNQPQHF.

This sequence joins TRBV2 and TRBJ1-5, with D perhaps matching TRBD1 (5 bases). This CDR3 is built from 14 residues. Germline V gene lookup returns CDR1 SNHLY and CDR2 FYNNEI. Trimming took 4 bases from V and 6 from J, leaving 13 bases between them. CDR3 loop: CASSATGSGQPQHF. CDR3 DNA sequence: TGTGCCAGCAGTGCTACAGGATCGGGTCAGCCCCAGCATTTT.

The chain links TRBV6-1 to TRBJ2-7, with a possible D match to TRBD2 (5 bases). Germline assignment: CDR1 MNHNS and CDR2 SASEGT. With 5 bases removed from V and 0 bases from J, the gap between germline ends came to 8 bases. The CDR3 is 13 residues long. CDR3 amino acids: CASSRGISYEQYF. CDR3 nucleotides: TGTGCCAGCAGTCGAGGGATCTCCTACGAGCAGTACTTC.

The chain carries TRBV30 and TRBJ1-5; 7 nucleotides line up with TRBD1. This CDR3 has 13 amino acids. V was pared by 5 bases and J by 3 bases, with 4 bases of the junction left unmatched. The germline V gene encodes CDR1 GTSNPN and CDR2 SVGIG (reference sequence). The CDR3 bases are TGTGCCTGGTCCGGGACAGCCAATCAGCCCCAGCATTTT. Translating it yields CAWSGTANQPQHF.

The chain joins TRBV18 to TRBJ2-1; D might be TRBD1 (6 bases). Trimming left V 2 bases short and J 10 bases short, with 12 bases between. The CDR3 is 13 amino acids. In germline, CDR1 is KGHSH, CDR2 LQKENI. CDR3 residues: CASSPKQGVEQFF. The CDR3 DNA reads TGTGCCAGCTCACCAAAACAGGGAGTCGAGCAGTTCTTC.

The rearrangement uses TRBV5-1 and TRBJ2-1; TRBD1 is a possible D gene (5 bases). The germline V and J ends were trimmed by 3 bases and 4 bases, with 11 bases remaining between them. From germline, CDR1 is SGHRS and CDR2 YFSETQ. The CDR3 contains 14 residues. CDR3 nucleotide sequence: TGCGCCAGCAGCTACTCAAAGGGGTACAATGAGCAGTTCTTC. Amino acids: CASSYSKGYNEQFF.

The chain recombines TRBV7-3 with TRBJ2-1, with D tentatively TRBD2 (6 bases). CDR3 size: 15 residues. Trimming shortened V by 1 base and J by 1 base, and 8 bases separated the two germline ends. Germline-derived CDR1 and CDR2 are SGHTA and FQGTGA. The CDR3 DNA reads TGTGCCAGCAGCTTAAATGGGGGGTCCTACAATGAGCAGTTCTTC. Its translation is CASSLNGGSYNEQFF. Based on the CDR3 plus reference TRBV7-3 and TRBJ2-1, the full variable domain is GAGVSQTPSNKVTEKGKYVELRCDPISGHTALYWYRQSLGQGPEFLIYFQGTGAADDSGLPNDRFFAVRPEGSVSTLKIQRTERGDSAVYLCASSLNGGSYNEQFFGPGTRLTVL.

This chain joins TRBV7-2 and TRBJ1-3, with D possibly being TRBD1 (6 bases). Trimming removed 2 bases from V and 0 bases from J, with 11 bases in between. The CDR3 runs 16 residues. Germline V gene lookup returns CDR1 SGHTA and CDR2 FQGNSA. The CDR3 DNA follows: TGTGCCAGCAGCTTACCAGGGGTCCTCTCTGGAAACACCATATATTTT. It is translated as CASSLPGVLSGNTIYF.

The rearrangement joins TRBV30 to TRBJ2-3; D is undetermined. The V gene lost 5 bases and the J gene lost 3 bases, with 9 bases spanning the gap. Per germline, CDR1 GTSNPN and CDR2 SVGIG (reference sequence). The CDR3 covers 12 residues. CDR3 sequence: CAWGLATDTQYF. CDR3 DNA: TGTGCCTGGGGGCTGGCGACAGATACGCAGTATTTT. The full variable domain, completed using reference TRBV30 and TRBJ2-3, is SQTIHQWPATLVQPVGSPLSLECTVEGTSNPNLYWYRQAAGRGLQLLFYSVGIGQISSEVPQNLSASRPQDRQFILSSKKLLLSDSGFYLCAWGLATDTQYFGPGTRLTVL.

DNA of the CDR3: TGCAGCGTTGAAGGGCAGGGAATGGTGGGGGAGCAGTACTTC. It translates to CSVEGQGMVGEQYF. The chain links TRBV29-1 to TRBJ2-7; D may be TRBD1 (5 bases). From germline, CDR1 is SQVTM and CDR2 ANQGSEA. The V end lost 1 base, the J end lost 7 bases, and 17 bases lay between the germline ends. This CDR3 contains 14 residues.

The CDR3 spells CASSLVGELQPQHF. The CDR3 coding sequence is TGTGCCAGCAGCTTAGTGGGAGAGTTACAGCCCCAGCATTTT. The V call is TRBV7-9, the J call TRBJ1-5, with D uncertain. This CDR3 comprises 14 residues. Trimming removed 1 base at V and 7 bases at J, with 11 bases between. Per germline, CDR1 SEHNR and CDR2 FQNEAQ (reference sequence).

This clone was seen more than once but under ten times. The rearrangement links TRBV5-6 to TRBJ2-1, with D possibly being TRBD2 (5 bases). The CDR3 contains 11 residues. Germline V lookup: CDR1 SGHDT, CDR2 YYEEEE. V was cut by 3 bases and J by 8 bases, with 6 bases left in between. Written as DNA, the CDR3 is TGTGCCAGCAGCTACGGGGATGAGCAGTTCTTC. Translated, it gives CASSYGDEQFF.

The chain employs TRBV7-9 and TRBJ2-2; TRBD2 matches 8 bases. The trim removed 1 base at V and 6 bases at J, leaving 7 bases unmatched. The CDR3 loop spans 16 amino acids. CDR1 and CDR2 from the germline V gene are SEHNR and FQNEAQ (reference sequence). The DNA for the CDR3 is TGTGCCAGCAGCTTAGGGGCGGGAGGAGGCTCCGGGGAGCTGTTTTTT. This gives the protein CASSLGAGGGSGELFF.

This clone was detected once. The chain combines TRBV30 with TRBJ1-3, with 7 bases matching TRBD1. Unmatched junction bases numbered 13, after V lost 5 bases and J lost 9 bases. CDR3 length: 14 amino acids. Per the germline V gene, CDR1 is GTSNPN and CDR2 is SVGIG (reference sequence). DNA for the CDR3: TGTGCCTGGTCTCGACAGGGCCCCGCGGGCACCATATATTTT. Amino acids: CAWSRQGPAGTIYF.